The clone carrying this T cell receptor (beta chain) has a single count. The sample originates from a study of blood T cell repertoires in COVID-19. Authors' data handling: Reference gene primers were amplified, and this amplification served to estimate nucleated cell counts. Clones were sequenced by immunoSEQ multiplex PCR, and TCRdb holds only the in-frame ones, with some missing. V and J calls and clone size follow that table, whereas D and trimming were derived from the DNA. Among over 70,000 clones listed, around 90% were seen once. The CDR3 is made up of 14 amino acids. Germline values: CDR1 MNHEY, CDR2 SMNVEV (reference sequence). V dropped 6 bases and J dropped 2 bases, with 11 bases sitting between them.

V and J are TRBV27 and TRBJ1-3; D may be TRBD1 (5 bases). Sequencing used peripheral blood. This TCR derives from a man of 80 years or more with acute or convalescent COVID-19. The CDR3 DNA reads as TGTGCCAGCAGCCCTAGGGGCCCTGGAAACACCATATATTTT. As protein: CASSPRGPGNTIYF.